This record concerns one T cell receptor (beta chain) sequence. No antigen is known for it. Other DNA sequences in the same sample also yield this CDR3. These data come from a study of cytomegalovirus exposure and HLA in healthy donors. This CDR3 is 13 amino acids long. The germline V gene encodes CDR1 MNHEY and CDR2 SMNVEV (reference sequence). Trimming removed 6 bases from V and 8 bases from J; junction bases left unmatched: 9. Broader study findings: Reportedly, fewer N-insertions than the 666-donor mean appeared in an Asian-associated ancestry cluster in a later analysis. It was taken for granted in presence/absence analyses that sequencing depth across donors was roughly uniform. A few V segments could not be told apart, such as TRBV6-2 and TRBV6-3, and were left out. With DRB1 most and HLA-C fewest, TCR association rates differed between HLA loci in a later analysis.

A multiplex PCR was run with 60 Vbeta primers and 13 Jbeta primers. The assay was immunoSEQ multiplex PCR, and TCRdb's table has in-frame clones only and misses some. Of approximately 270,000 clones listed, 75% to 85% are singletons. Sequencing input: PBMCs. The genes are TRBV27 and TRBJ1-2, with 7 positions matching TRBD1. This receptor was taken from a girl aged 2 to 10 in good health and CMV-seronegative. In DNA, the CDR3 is TGTGCCAGCAGCCTCAACAGGGGTCGCGGCTACACCTTC. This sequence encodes CASSLNRGRGYTF.